This T cell receptor (beta chain) was retrieved from a study of shared clonotypes between healthy human individuals. Study information: CD4 naive and CD4 memory each took three plates per donor, while CD8 naive took two and CD8 memory one. Study-level points and caveats: Deeper or shallower sequencing was expected to change how clonotypes are shared among donors. Tissues were not sampled, only blood, and their repertoires likely differ.

Produced via immunoSEQ multiplex PCR; TCRdb's table is partial and in-frame only. The data contain 2 million to 3 million clones, just over 90% of them singletons. None of the donors, who were healthy HIV-negative adults, had recently had acute infections or vaccinations. This CDR3 region has 14 residues. Germline CDR1 SGHRS, CDR2 YFSETQ. V lost 0 bases, J lost 5 bases, and 11 bases lay in between. As concerns this clone: The target antigen is unknown. This sample includes further DNA sequences coding for the same CDR3.

The clonotype comes from a young man in good health. V is TRBV5-1 and J is TRBJ1-1, with TRBD1 as a possible D gene (5 bases). Source material: naive CD4+ T cells sorted from blood. The subset is: CD45RA+ positively selected. CDR3 sequence reads: CASSLGREGTEAFF. CDR3 nucleotide sequence: TGCGCCAGCAGCTTGGGGAGGGAGGGGACTGAAGCTTTCTTT.